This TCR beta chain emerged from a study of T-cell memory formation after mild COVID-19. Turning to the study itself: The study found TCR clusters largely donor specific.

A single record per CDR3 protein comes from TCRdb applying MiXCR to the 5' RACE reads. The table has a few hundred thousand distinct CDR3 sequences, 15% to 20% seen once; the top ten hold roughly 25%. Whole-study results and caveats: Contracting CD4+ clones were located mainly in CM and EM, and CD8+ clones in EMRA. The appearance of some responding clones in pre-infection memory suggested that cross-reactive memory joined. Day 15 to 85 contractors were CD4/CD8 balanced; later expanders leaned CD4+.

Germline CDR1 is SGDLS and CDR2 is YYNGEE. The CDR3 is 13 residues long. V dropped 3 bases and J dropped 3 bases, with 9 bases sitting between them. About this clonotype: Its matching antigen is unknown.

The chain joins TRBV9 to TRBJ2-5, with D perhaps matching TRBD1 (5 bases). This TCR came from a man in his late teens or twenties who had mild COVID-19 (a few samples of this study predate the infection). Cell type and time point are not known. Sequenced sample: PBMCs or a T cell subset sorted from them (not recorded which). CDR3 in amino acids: CASSDRYEETQYF. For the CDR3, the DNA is TGTGCCAGCAGCGACAGGTATGAAGAGACCCAGTACTTC.